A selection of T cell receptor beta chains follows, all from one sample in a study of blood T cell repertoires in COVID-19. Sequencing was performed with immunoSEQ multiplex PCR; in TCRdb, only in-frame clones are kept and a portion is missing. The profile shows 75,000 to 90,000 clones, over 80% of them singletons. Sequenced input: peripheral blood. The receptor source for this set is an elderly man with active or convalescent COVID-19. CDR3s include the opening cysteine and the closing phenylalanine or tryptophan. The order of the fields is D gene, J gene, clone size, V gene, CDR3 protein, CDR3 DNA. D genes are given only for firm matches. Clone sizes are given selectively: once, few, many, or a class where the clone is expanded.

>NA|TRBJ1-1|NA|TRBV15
CATSKEQGLNTEAFF
TGTGCCACCAGCAAGGAACAGGGTCTGAACACTGAAGCTTTCTTT
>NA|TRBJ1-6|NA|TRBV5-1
CASSLGLDKLGAPLHF
TGCGCCAGCAGCTTGGGCCTAGACAAGTTGGGAGCACCCCTCCACTTT
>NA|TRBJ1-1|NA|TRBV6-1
CASSEVGVGTEAFF
TGTGCCAGCAGTGAAGTCGGGGTTGGCACTGAAGCTTTCTTT
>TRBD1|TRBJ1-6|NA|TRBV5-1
CASSPSQQGALHF
TGCGCCAGCAGCCCCAGCCAACAGGGGGCCCTCCACTTT
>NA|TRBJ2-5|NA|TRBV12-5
CASSEEAGQGGSGAQYF
TGTGCTAGTTCGGAAGAAGCCGGACAGGGAGGGTCCGGGGCCCAGTACTTC
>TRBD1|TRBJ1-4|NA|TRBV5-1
CASSSRDRGFGANEKLFF
TGCGCCAGCAGCTCCCGGGACAGGGGCTTTGGAGCTAATGAAAAACTGTTTTTT
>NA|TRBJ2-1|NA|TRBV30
CAWSGLGGGGGEQFF
TGTGCCTGGAGTGGTCTAGGCGGGGGCGGTGGTGAGCAGTTCTTC
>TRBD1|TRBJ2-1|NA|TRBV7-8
CASRSTGSYNEQFF
TGTGCCAGCCGATCGACAGGGTCCTACAATGAGCAGTTCTTC
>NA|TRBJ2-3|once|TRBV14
CASSRNTGNWVYF
TGTGCCAGCAGCCGGAATACAGGGAACTGGGTGTATTTT
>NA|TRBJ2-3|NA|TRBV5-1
CASSFGGDTQYF
TGCGCCAGCAGCTTTGGAGGGGATACGCAGTATTTT
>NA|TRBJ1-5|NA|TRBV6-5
CASGALTGIYQPQHF
TGTGCCAGCGGAGCCCTCACAGGGATTTATCAGCCCCAGCATTTT
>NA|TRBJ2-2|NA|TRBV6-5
CASKLRMNTGELFF
TGTGCCAGCAAATTGCGGATGAACACCGGGGAGCTGTTTTTT
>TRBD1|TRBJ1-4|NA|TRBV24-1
CATSDPGTGGRTNEKLFF
TGTGCCACCAGTGATCCGGGGACAGGGGGCAGGACTAATGAAAAACTGTTTTTT
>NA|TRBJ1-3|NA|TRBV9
CASSEIGNALETGNTIYF
TGTGCCAGCAGCGAAATCGGAAACGCTCTGGAGACCGGGAACACCATATATTTT
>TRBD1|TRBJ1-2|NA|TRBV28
CASHSGGYGYTF
TGTGCCAGCCATTCAGGGGGCTATGGCTACACCTTC
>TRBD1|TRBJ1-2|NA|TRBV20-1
CSASGGGFSYGYTF
TGCAGTGCTAGTGGAGGGGGCTTTAGCTATGGCTACACCTTC
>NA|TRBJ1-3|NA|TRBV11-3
CASSQGLAGKSSGNTIYF
TGTGCCAGCAGCCAGGGTCTGGCAGGCAAGAGCTCTGGAAACACCATATATTTT
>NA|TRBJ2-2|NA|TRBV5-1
CASSPTGLANTGELFF
TGCGCCAGCAGCCCCACAGGGTTGGCCAACACCGGGGAGCTGTTTTTT
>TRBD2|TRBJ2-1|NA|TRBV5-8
CASSPGLAGDEQFF
TGTGCCAGCAGCCCCGGACTAGCGGGAGATGAGCAGTTCTTC
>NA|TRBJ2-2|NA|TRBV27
CASSLSRTGTGELFF
TGTGCCAGCAGTTTATCGAGGACTGGCACCGGGGAGCTGTTTTTT
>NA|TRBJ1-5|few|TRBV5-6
CASSQGHSNQPQHF
TGTGCCAGCAGCCAGGGACACAGCAATCAGCCCCAGCATTTT
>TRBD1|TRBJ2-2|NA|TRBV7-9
CASSIDRERTFTGELFF
TGTGCCAGCAGCATAGACAGGGAAAGGACGTTCACCGGGGAGCTGTTTTTT
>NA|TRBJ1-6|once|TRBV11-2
CASRSPGTSSYNSPLHF
TGTGCCAGCAGATCACCAGGGACTAGCTCCTATAATTCACCCCTCCACTTT
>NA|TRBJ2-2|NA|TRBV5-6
CASSPPGQVLIGELFF
TGTGCCAGCAGCCCTCCGGGACAAGTCTTAATCGGGGAGCTGTTTTTT
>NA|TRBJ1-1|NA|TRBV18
CASSAEGAHFAEAFF
TGTGCCAGCTCCGCCGAGGGAGCGCATTTCGCTGAAGCTTTCTTT
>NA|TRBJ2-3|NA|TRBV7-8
CASSLTASRGPYTDTQYF
TGTGCCAGCAGCTTAACCGCCTCGCGGGGGCCTTACACAGATACGCAGTATTTT
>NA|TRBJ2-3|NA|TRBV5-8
CASSLGAQGSTDTQYF
TGTGCCAGCAGCTTGGGGGCGCAGGGGAGCACAGATACGCAGTATTTT
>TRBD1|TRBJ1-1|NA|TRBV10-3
CAIRGQGAGNTEAFF
TGTGCCATCAGGGGACAGGGGGCAGGGAACACTGAAGCTTTCTTT
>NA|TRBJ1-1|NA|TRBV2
CASSSGSPNTEAFF
TGTGCCAGCAGTTCAGGGTCCCCGAACACTGAAGCTTTCTTT
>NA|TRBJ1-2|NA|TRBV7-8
CASSLLSTGVDGYTF
TGTGCCAGCAGCTTACTCTCGACAGGCGTCGATGGCTACACCTTC
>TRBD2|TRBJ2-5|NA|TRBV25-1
CASSDPGGAGETQYF
TGTGCCAGCAGTGACCCCGGGGGGGCCGGGGAGACCCAGTACTTC
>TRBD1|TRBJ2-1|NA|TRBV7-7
CASSPGTGVDNEQFF
TGTGCCAGCAGTCCCGGGACAGGGGTTGACAATGAGCAGTTCTTC
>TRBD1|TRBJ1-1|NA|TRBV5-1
CASSTTGVSTEAFF
TGCGCCAGCAGCACGACAGGGGTTAGCACTGAAGCTTTCTTT
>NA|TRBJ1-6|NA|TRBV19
CASSIVRGDHSPLHF
TGTGCCAGTAGTATAGTCCGCGGGGACCATTCACCCCTCCACTTT
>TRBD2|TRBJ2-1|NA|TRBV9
CASSVAAGTRGEQFF
TGTGCCAGCAGCGTAGCGGCCGGGACTAGAGGTGAGCAGTTCTTC
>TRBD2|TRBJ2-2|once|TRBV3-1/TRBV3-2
CASSQAGTSGAGELFF
TGTGCCAGCAGCCAAGCCGGGACTAGCGGAGCCGGGGAGCTGTTTTTT
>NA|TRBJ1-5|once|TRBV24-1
CATSGLNQPQHF
TGTGCCACCAGTGGACTCAATCAGCCCCAGCATTTT
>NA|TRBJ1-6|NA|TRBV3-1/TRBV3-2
CASSQGVRANSPLHF
TGTGCCAGCAGCCAAGGGGTCAGGGCTAATTCACCCCTCCACTTT
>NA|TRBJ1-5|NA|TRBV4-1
CASSPGVLNQPQHF
TGCGCCAGCAGCCCGGGGGTATTGAATCAGCCCCAGCATTTT
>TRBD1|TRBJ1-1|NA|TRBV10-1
CASSETRTGEAFF
TGCGCCAGCAGTGAGACCCGGACAGGGGAAGCTTTCTTT
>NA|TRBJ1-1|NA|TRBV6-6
CASSYGQKNTEAFF
TGTGCCAGCAGTTACGGGCAGAAGAACACTGAAGCTTTCTTT
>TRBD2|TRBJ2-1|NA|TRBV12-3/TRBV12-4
CASSLREGYEQFF
TGTGCCAGCAGTTTGCGGGAGGGCTATGAGCAGTTCTTC
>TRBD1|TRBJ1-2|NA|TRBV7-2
CASSFASAGGRNGYTF
TGTGCCAGCAGCTTTGCGTCGGCAGGGGGCCGAAATGGCTACACCTTC
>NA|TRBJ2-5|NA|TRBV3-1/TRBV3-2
CASKQELETQYF
TGTGCCAGCAAACAGGAACTGGAGACCCAGTACTTC
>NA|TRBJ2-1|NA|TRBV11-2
CASSLVRGSGLEQFF
TGTGCCAGCAGCTTAGTAAGAGGCTCAGGGCTGGAGCAGTTCTTC
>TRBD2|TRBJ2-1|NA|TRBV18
CASSGTSGASSYNEQFF
TGTGCCAGCTCTGGAACTAGCGGGGCCTCCTCCTACAATGAGCAGTTCTTC
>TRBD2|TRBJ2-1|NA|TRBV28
CATLTSGSNEQFF
TGTGCCACCCTTACTAGCGGGAGCAATGAGCAGTTCTTC
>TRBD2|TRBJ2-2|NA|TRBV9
CASSQKGLAGGPGELFF
TGTGCCAGCAGCCAAAAGGGACTAGCGGGAGGGCCCGGGGAGCTGTTTTTT
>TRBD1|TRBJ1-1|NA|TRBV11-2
CASSLADRGRGEAFF
TGTGCCAGCAGCTTAGCGGACAGGGGGCGCGGTGAAGCTTTCTTT
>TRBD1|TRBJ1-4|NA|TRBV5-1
CASSTDREEKLFF
TGCGCCAGCAGCACGGACAGGGAAGAAAAACTGTTTTTT
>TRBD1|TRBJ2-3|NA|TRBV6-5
CASSRDRVVRDTQYF
TGTGCCAGCAGTAGAGACAGGGTAGTGAGAGATACGCAGTATTTT
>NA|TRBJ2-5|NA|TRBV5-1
CASSLAGDIGETQYF
TGCGCCAGCAGCTTGGCAGGGGATATCGGAGAGACCCAGTACTTC
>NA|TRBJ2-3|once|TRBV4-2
CASSQRGDYDTQYF
TGTGCCAGCAGCCAAAGGGGGGACTACGATACGCAGTATTTT
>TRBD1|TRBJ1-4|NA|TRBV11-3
CASSFRPGQGIEKLFF
TGTGCCAGCAGCTTTCGCCCCGGACAGGGAATTGAAAAACTGTTTTTT
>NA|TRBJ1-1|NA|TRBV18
CASSPGQFNTEAFF
TGTGCCAGCTCACCTGGACAATTCAACACTGAAGCTTTCTTT